A selection of T cell receptor beta chains follows, all from one sample in a study of blood T cell repertoires in COVID-19. Some clones are missing from TCRdb's copy, which holds only in-frame ones; the method was immunoSEQ multiplex PCR. The sample yields 140,000 to 150,000 clones, approximately 80% seen once. The source material was peripheral blood. These receptors were collected from a man between 60 and 75 years old with active or convalescent COVID-19. The CDR3 runs from the conserved cysteine through the conserved F or W. D genes are given only for firm matches. Size is stated for part of the rows, as once, few or many counts, or as a class when the clone is expanded.

D	J	V	size	CDR3	DNA
NA	TRBJ1-6	TRBV5-1	NA	CASSLDWTANNSPLHF	TGCGCCAGCAGCTTGGACTGGACAGCAAATAATTCACCCCTCCACTTT
NA	TRBJ1-2	TRBV7-2	once	CASSPDSDYGYTF	TGTGCCAGCAGCCCCGACAGTGACTATGGCTACACCTTC
NA	TRBJ1-5	TRBV2	NA	CASSEFFDPNEGFYSNQPQHF	TGTGCCAGCAGTGAATTCTTCGATCCTAACGAGGGATTTTATAGCAATCAGCCCCAGCATTTT
NA	TRBJ1-5	TRBV19	NA	CASSDMSGVGQPQHF	TGTGCCAGTAGTGATATGTCGGGAGTAGGGCAGCCCCAGCATTTT
NA	TRBJ1-1	TRBV30	NA	CARQTVNTEAFF	TGTGCCCGGCAGACAGTGAACACTGAAGCTTTCTTT
NA	TRBJ2-6	TRBV30	NA	CALTGSGANVLTF	TGTGCCTTGACCGGGTCTGGGGCCAACGTCCTGACTTTC
NA	TRBJ1-1	TRBV29-1	few	CSARTGPNTEAFF	TGCAGCGCGCGAACAGGACCTAACACTGAAGCTTTCTTT
TRBD1	TRBJ1-6	TRBV7-8	NA	CASSNRDRVIANSPLHF	TGTGCCAGCAGCAACCGGGACAGGGTTATTGCGAATTCACCCCTCCACTTT
NA	TRBJ1-2	TRBV18	NA	CASSPLNGAPDGYTF	TGTGCCAGCTCACCACTAAATGGGGCGCCCGATGGCTACACCTTC
TRBD2	TRBJ2-4	TRBV19	NA	CASSKIAGGSGNIQYF	TGTGCCAGTAGTAAGATAGCGGGAGGATCAGGGAACATTCAGTACTTC
TRBD2	TRBJ2-2	TRBV3-1/TRBV3-2	NA	CASRQQERGNTGELFF	TGTGCCAGCAGACAACAAGAGCGGGGGAACACCGGGGAGCTGTTTTTT
TRBD2	TRBJ2-1	TRBV19	few	CASSITGTSGNNEQFF	TGTGCCAGTAGTATTACCGGGACTAGCGGGAATAATGAGCAGTTCTTC
NA	TRBJ2-3	TRBV11-3	NA	CASSPDSGMQDTQYF	TGTGCCAGCAGCCCCGACTCAGGGATGCAAGATACGCAGTATTTT
TRBD2	TRBJ2-1	TRBV28	NA	CASSPLAGESYNEQFF	TGTGCCAGCAGCCCTCTGGCGGGGGAATCCTACAATGAGCAGTTCTTC
TRBD2	TRBJ2-1	TRBV5-5	NA	CASSGAGPNYNEQFF	TGTGCCAGCAGCGGAGCGGGGCCCAACTACAATGAGCAGTTCTTC
TRBD1	TRBJ1-2	TRBV5-1	NA	CASSLGGQGYGYTF	TGCGCCAGCAGCTTGGGGGGACAGGGATATGGCTACACCTTC
NA	TRBJ2-1	TRBV6-2/TRBV6-3	NA	CASSRDFSNEQFF	TGTGCCAGCAGCCGGGACTTCTCAAATGAGCAGTTCTTC
NA	TRBJ1-5	TRBV6-5	once	CASSYRQASQHF	TGTGCCAGCAGTTACCGTCAAGCCTCCCAGCATTTT
NA	TRBJ2-1	TRBV5-1	NA	CASSWNFGPGDEQFF	NA
NA	TRBJ1-2	TRBV7-9	NA	CASSLAAGYGYTF	TGTGCCAGCAGCTTAGCCGCAGGCTATGGCTACACCTTC
NA	TRBJ1-5	TRBV2	NA	CASSDQVSQPQHF	TGTGCCAGCAGTGATCAGGTATCTCAGCCCCAGCATTTT
NA	TRBJ2-1	TRBV5-5	NA	CASSTLPGDGYNEQFF	TGTGCCAGCAGCACACTTCCGGGAGATGGGTACAATGAGCAGTTCTTC
NA	TRBJ2-1	TRBV7-2	once	CASSLNAGEQFF	TGTGCCAGCAGCTTAAACGCGGGTGAGCAGTTCTTC
TRBD1	TRBJ2-7	TRBV27	NA	CASSLSTGQGGEQYF	TGTGCCAGCAGTTTATCCACAGGACAGGGGGGCGAGCAGTACTTC
TRBD1	TRBJ1-5	TRBV2	NA	CASSAQGGGNQPQHF	TGTGCCAGCAGCGCACAGGGGGGAGGCAATCAGCCCCAGCATTTT
NA	TRBJ1-4	TRBV4-1	NA	CASSQVSTTNEKLFF	TGCGCCAGCAGCCAAGTCAGTACAACTAATGAAAAACTGTTTTTT
TRBD1	TRBJ2-1	TRBV19	NA	CASSILGTDSEQFF	TGTGCCAGTAGTATTTTGGGGACAGACTCTGAGCAGTTCTTC
NA	TRBJ1-1	TRBV5-1	NA	CASSLATGNTEAFF	TGCGCCAGCAGCTTGGCGACGGGGAACACTGAAGCTTTCTTT
NA	TRBJ2-7	TRBV4-3	NA	CASSQDSRGGYEQYF	TGCGCCAGCAGCCAAGACTCGAGGGGGGGCTACGAGCAGTACTTC
NA	TRBJ1-1	TRBV5-1	NA	CASSTAARGGDTEAFF	TGCGCCAGCAGCACCGCAGCCCGGGGTGGGGACACTGAAGCTTTCTTT
NA	TRBJ1-2	TRBV30	NA	CAWSYRGDDYGYTF	TGTGCCTGGAGTTATCGGGGGGACGACTATGGCTACACCTTC
TRBD1	TRBJ1-2	TRBV6-5	NA	CASSSSGTGERYTF	TGTGCCAGCAGTAGCTCAGGGACAGGAGAACGCTACACCTTC
NA	TRBJ2-1	TRBV4-1	NA	CASSQERVLSYNEQFF	TGCGCCAGCAGCCAAGAGAGAGTGCTTTCCTACAATGAGCAGTTCTTC
TRBD1	TRBJ1-5	TRBV9	once	CASSQGQGAQPQHF	TGTGCCAGCAGCCAGGGACAGGGGGCGCAGCCCCAGCATTTT
NA	TRBJ1-5	TRBV3-1/TRBV3-2	NA	CASSQDVDIRNQPQHF	TGTGCCAGCAGCCAAGACGTGGACATACGCAATCAGCCCCAGCATTTT
NA	TRBJ1-2	TRBV7-2	NA	CASSLAWQGGGYTF	TGTGCCAGCAGCTTAGCGTGGCAGGGAGGAGGCTACACCTTC
TRBD1	TRBJ1-2	TRBV5-1	NA	CASSRSGQLDYGYTF	TGCGCCAGCAGCCGCTCGGGACAGTTAGACTATGGCTACACCTTC
NA	TRBJ1-1	TRBV6-5	NA	CASTGTEAFF	TGTGCCAGCACAGGCACTGAAGCTTTCTTT
NA	TRBJ1-5	TRBV12-3/TRBV12-4	once	CASSLDGPQHF	TGTGCCAGCAGTTTAGACGGGCCCCAGCATTTT
NA	TRBJ1-3	TRBV11-2	few	CASSTTGSGNTIYF	TGTGCCAGCAGCACGACAGGCTCTGGAAACACCATATATTTT
TRBD1	TRBJ1-1	TRBV7-9	NA	CASSLGQGANQAFF	TGTGCCAGCAGCTTGGGACAGGGGGCGAACCAAGCTTTCTTT
TRBD1	TRBJ1-3	TRBV3-1/TRBV3-2	once	CASSRGQSGNTIYF	TGTGCCAGCAGCAGGGGACAGAGTGGAAACACCATATATTTT
NA	TRBJ1-2	TRBV19	NA	CASIGRYGGYTF	TGTGCCAGTATTGGGAGGTATGGTGGCTACACCTTC
NA	TRBJ2-1	TRBV24-1	NA	CATSAAAYNEQFF	TGTGCCACCAGTGCCGCCGCGTACAATGAGCAGTTCTTC
NA	TRBJ1-2	TRBV12-3/TRBV12-4	NA	CASSRPRDGYTF	TGTGCCAGCAGCCGACCTCGGGATGGCTACACCTTC
TRBD1	TRBJ1-1	TRBV7-9	few	CASSLLQGLYTEAFF	TGTGCCAGCAGCCTGTTACAGGGGTTATACACTGAAGCTTTCTTT
NA	TRBJ1-2	TRBV9	once	CASSLLAGGGYTF	TGTGCCAGCAGCCTTTTGGCGGGGGGCGGCTACACCTTC
TRBD2	TRBJ2-3	TRBV7-9	NA	CASKRSGGTDTQYF	TGTGCCAGCAAGAGGTCGGGGGGGACAGATACGCAGTATTTT
NA	TRBJ1-1	TRBV19	NA	CASRVAGDNTEAFF	TGTGCCAGTAGGGTGGCAGGGGACAACACTGAAGCTTTCTTT
NA	TRBJ2-1	TRBV6-5	NA	CASSYSLGEQFF	TGTGCCAGCAGTTATAGTCTCGGTGAGCAGTTCTTC
NA	TRBJ2-7	TRBV4-1	NA	CASSQVLATESSYEQYF	TGCGCCAGCAGCCAAGTATTGGCCACGGAGAGCTCCTACGAGCAGTACTTC
TRBD2	TRBJ2-1	TRBV10-1	NA	CASSDGGRETYNEQFF	TGCGCCAGCAGTGACGGCGGGAGGGAGACCTACAATGAGCAGTTCTTC
NA	TRBJ2-7	TRBV6-2/TRBV6-3	NA	CASSLGLAYEQYF	TGTGCCAGCAGCCTGGGACTCGCCTACGAGCAGTACTTC
NA	TRBJ2-3	TRBV11-2	once	CASRRRVTSTDTQYF	TGTGCCAGCAGACGCAGGGTAACTAGCACAGATACGCAGTATTTT
NA	TRBJ2-1	TRBV6-6	NA	CASSSTAGEQFF	TGTGCCAGCAGTTCCACCGCAGGTGAGCAGTTCTTC
NA	TRBJ1-1	TRBV5-1	few	CASSLPGGGGSYFF	TGCGCCAGCAGCTTGCCGGGAGGAGGGGGAAGTTATTTCTTT
TRBD2	TRBJ2-5	TRBV29-1	NA	CSGGLVMETQYF	TGCAGCGGCGGACTAGTCATGGAGACCCAGTACTTC
NA	TRBJ1-2	TRBV7-9	once	CASSLWENYGYTF	TGTGCCAGCAGCTTGTGGGAGAACTATGGCTACACCTTC
TRBD2	TRBJ2-5	TRBV11-3	NA	CASSPRTLAGAQETQYF	TGTGCCAGCAGCCCCCGGACACTAGCGGGTGCTCAAGAGACCCAGTACTTC
NA	TRBJ1-4	TRBV11-2	NA	CASSLAIPLGGKLFF	TGTGCCAGCAGCTTGGCCATTCCCCTAGGGGGAAAACTGTTTTTT